This T cell receptor (beta chain) was identified during a study of Ad26.COV2.S vaccination and SARS-CoV-2 variants. Study as a whole: Ad26.COV2.S was injected intramuscularly once or twice, 56 days apart. Study observations and caveats: Total T cell responses, in the TCR breadth and depth analyses, may have been underestimated.

Only in-frame clones appear in the TCRdb table, and some are missing; sequencing was by immunoSEQ multiplex PCR. The table includes 300,000 to 400,000 clones, 85% detected once. V was clipped by 5 bases and J by 4 bases; unmatched bases: 10. Germline values: CDR1 MDHEN, CDR2 SYDVKM. This CDR3 comprises 18 residues. As to treatment: some 20 received Ad26.COV2.S at low or high dose, single or two shots; roughly 5 received placebo; per-sample allocation not given. Specimens were obtained on day 63 following the first vaccine or placebo injection. This Boston cohort included adults aged 18-55 years. On this clone itself: Its antigen is not known.

This chain uses TRBV28 with TRBJ2-2; 13 bases map to TRBD2. The receptor's source is a person aged 18-60 years who received the Ad26.COV2.S COVID-19 vaccine or a placebo. The starting material was peripheral blood, obtained in a trial of Ad26.COV2.S vaccine versus placebo. CDR3 DNA: TGTGCCAGCAGTCAACCGACTAGCGGGGGGCGAATCACCGGGGAGCTGTTTTTT. Translating it yields CASSQPTSGGRITGELFF.